This T cell receptor beta chain was sequenced during a study of T cell changes during pregnancy in multiple sclerosis. Profiling relied on immunoSEQ multiplex PCR, and the TCRdb table lists in-frame clones only, not all of them. Of almost 65,000 clones in the sample, about 92% were seen once. This clone has only a few counts. CDR1 is SGHTA, CDR2 FQGNSA, per germline. The ends were cut back, 1 base at V and 7 bases at J, with 23 bases in the middle. This CDR3 spans 17 amino acids. The starting material was peripheral blood, obtained in the first trimester of pregnancy. This sequence was found in a female donor with multiple sclerosis, enrolled in a pregnancy study. This chain joins TRBV7-2 and TRBJ2-7, with a weak D call TRBD1 (6 bases). CDR3 in amino acids: CASSLEGYREIPREQYF. CDR3 coding DNA: TGTGCCAGCAGCTTAGAAGGCTACAGGGAGATCCCCCGGGAGCAGTACTTC.